The T cell receptor beta chain under discussion was sequenced for a study of cytomegalovirus exposure and HLA in healthy donors. Study-wide results and limits: The authors later found most CMV-associated TCR beta chains appeared HLA-restricted. V- and J-gene trimming in TCR beta was tied to a missense DCLRE1C variant by an analysis performed later.

V was cut by 7 bases and J by 0 bases, with 10 bases left in between. Germline V gene lookup returns CDR1 MNHNY and CDR2 SVGAGI (reference sequence). The CDR3 has 14 residues. As concerns this clone: Its specificity is not known.

PCR was performed using 60 Vbeta and 13 Jbeta primers. Some clones are missing from TCRdb's copy, which holds only in-frame ones; the method was immunoSEQ multiplex PCR. The table lists 95,000 to 150,000 clones, approximately 80% of them singletons. The rearrangement uses TRBV6-6 and TRBJ1-5, with D possibly being TRBD1 (5 bases). The sequence was obtained from a man younger than 45 in good health and CMV-seropositive. The specimen was PBMCs. CDR3 protein: CASMGGYSNQPQHF. In DNA, the CDR3 is TGTGCCAGCATGGGGGGATATAGCAATCAGCCCCAGCATTTT.